The TCR beta chain under discussion was sequenced for a study of blood T cell repertoires in COVID-19. Whole-study context: Samples representing acute and convalescent COVID-19 were sourced from the United States, Italy and Spain. PBMCs, B-cell-depleted T cells, or T cells were the source of the cDNA or gDNA that made up the material.

In the original processing: Cell counts per sample came from amplifying reference gene primers. Clones were sequenced by immunoSEQ multiplex PCR, and TCRdb holds only the in-frame ones, with some missing. Clone size and the V and J calls come from that table; the DNA yielded D and trimming. This table holds 90,000 to 150,000 clones, under 90% found once. Germline CDR1 GTSNPN, CDR2 SVGIG (reference sequence). The CDR3 covers 13 residues. The V gene lost 6 bases and the J gene lost 3 bases, with 12 bases spanning the gap. The gene calls are TRBV30 and TRBJ1-3, with a weak D call TRBD1 (5 bases). Sequencing was carried out using peripheral blood. This TCR came from a man in his sixties with acute or convalescent COVID-19. CDR3 nucleotide sequence: TGTGCCTGCAACAGGATAGTTGGAAACACCATATATTTT. This translates into CACNRIVGNTIYF.